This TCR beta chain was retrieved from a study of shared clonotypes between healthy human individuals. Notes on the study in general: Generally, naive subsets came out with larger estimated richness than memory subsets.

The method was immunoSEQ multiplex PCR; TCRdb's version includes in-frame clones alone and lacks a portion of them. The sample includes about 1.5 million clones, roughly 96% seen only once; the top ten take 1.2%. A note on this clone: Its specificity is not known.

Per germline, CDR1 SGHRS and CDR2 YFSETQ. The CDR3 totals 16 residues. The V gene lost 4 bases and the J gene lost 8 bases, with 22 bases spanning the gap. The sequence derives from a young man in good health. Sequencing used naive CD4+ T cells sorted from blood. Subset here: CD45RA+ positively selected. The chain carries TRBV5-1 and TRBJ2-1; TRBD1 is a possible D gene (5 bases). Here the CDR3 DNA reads TGCGCCAGCAGCCCGCGGTCCCCTGGATGGGGCGATGAGCAGTTCTTC. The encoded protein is CASSPRSPGWGDEQFF.